Each of the 5 T cell receptor beta chains below was sequenced from the same sample in a study of CD8 T cells in Susac syndrome. cDNA came from roughly 0.47 to 1 ug RNA primed by random hexamers. From the immunoSEQ multiplex PCR reads, TCRdb called clonotypes with MiXCR, one entry per CDR3 protein. Here the sample spans approximately 190,000 distinct CDR3 sequences, 95% being singletons. The sample comprised CD8+ T cells from PBMCs. Receptors were obtained from a human donor with Susac syndrome.

The V gene is TRBV20-1, the J gene TRBJ1-5, with D possibly matching TRBD1 (5 bases). Trimming left V 6 bases short and J 5 bases short, with 20 bases between. Germline V gene lookup returns CDR1 DFQATT and CDR2 SNEGSKA (reference sequence). CDR3 length: 15 residues. The CDR3 sequence is CSARRPGLTDQPQHF. CDR3 DNA sequence: TGCAGTGCGCGGAGACCAGGGTTGACCGATCAGCCCCAGCATTTT.

The chain has TRBV7-9 and TRBJ2-3; 9 bases align to TRBD2. Germline V CDR1 and CDR2: SEHNR, FQNEAQ (reference sequence). J gave up 5 bases and V 6 bases, and 3 bases lay outside the gene matches. CDR3 length: 13 residues. The CDR3 region is CASSGGRGDTQYF. The DNA of the CDR3 is TGTGCCAGCAGTGGCGGGAGGGGAGATACGCAGTATTTT.

The V call is TRBV6-1, the J call TRBJ2-3, with 8 bases aligning to TRBD1. The CDR3 contains 16 residues. Germline trimming cut 5 bases from V and 2 bases from J; bases unmatched to any gene: 9. Germline values: CDR1 MNHNS, CDR2 SASEGT. The CDR3 DNA reads TGTGCCAGCAGTAGCTGGACAGGGAAGGCCACAGATACGCAGTATTTT. It specifies CASSSWTGKATDTQYF.

This clonotype was seen just once. The V and J genes are TRBV4-1 and TRBJ2-7, with 11 bases aligning to TRBD1. Trimming at V came to 3 bases and at J to 4 bases, leaving 5 bases not matched to a gene. Germline CDR1 and CDR2: MGHRA and YSYEKL. This CDR3 comprises 15 residues. The CDR3 DNA sequence: TGCGCCAGCAGCCAGAGGGACAGGGGGGAATACGAGCAGTACTTC. This gives the protein CASSQRDRGEYEQYF.

The V gene is TRBV12-3 or TRBV12-4, the J gene TRBJ1-5; D not resolved. This CDR3 region has 15 residues. With 2 bases removed from V and 1 base from J, the gap between germline ends came to 9 bases. This chain's CDR3 is CASSLSVRSNQPQHF. CDR3 in DNA: TGTGCCAGCAGTTTATCGGTCAGGAGCAATCAGCCCCAGCATTTT.